This T cell receptor (beta chain) was recovered during a study of regulatory dendritic cells for organ transplantation. Data came from immunoSEQ multiplex PCR; TCRdb stores just in-frame clones and leaves some out. The table has about 30,000 clones, roughly 80% seen once. The clonotype originates from a human donor in good health. The sequenced sample was naive CD4+ T cells from blood. The subset here: CD45RA+ naive T cells.

The CDR3 is CASSRGQDYGYTF. CDR3 bases: TGTGCCAGCAGCCGTGGACAGGACTATGGCTACACCTTC. J is TRBJ1-2 and V is TRBV11-2; 7 bases are shared with TRBD1. CDR1 and CDR2 from the germline V gene are SGHAT and FQNNGV. V dropped 5 bases and J dropped 3; count of bases not matched to a gene: 3. This CDR3 is 13 amino acids long.